This T cell receptor beta chain was sequenced in a study of spatial heterogeneity in lung cancer. Overall study: Beta-chain sequences were consistently detected more often than alpha-chain sequences. On average, each unique TCR and UMI combination appeared more than ten times in raw reads.

Time point of the sample: sample taken at primary tumor resection. Unsorted whole RNA samples from tumor, nontumor lung or frozen PBMC were sequenced. Samples came from 72 TRACERx patients with untreated early-stage lung cancer. TCRdb re-derived calls from the 5' RACE reads in MiXCR, one entry per CDR3 protein. The sample has tens of thousands of distinct CDR3 sequences; about an eighth are singletons. This clonotype came up many times. The CDR3 length is 13 residues. V lost 5 bases and J lost 2, with 9 bases in between. Germline V CDR1 and CDR2: SGHRS, YFSETQ. The gene calls are TRBV5-1 and TRBJ2-3, with D unclear. This clonotype was sampled from a male donor with early-stage non-small cell lung cancer. The sequences come from PBMCs, collected at surgery. The CDR3 DNA reads as TGCGCCAGCAGTCAGGATAACACAGATACGCAGTATTTT. Translating gives CASSQDNTDTQYF.